These 12 T cell receptor beta chains share one sample of origin, sequenced in a study of blood T cell repertoires in COVID-19. The data were produced by immunoSEQ multiplex PCR, yet TCRdb's version contains in-frame clones alone and is incomplete. Among roughly 150,000 clones listed, about 88% were seen once. Sequencing was done on a sample of peripheral blood. These receptors came from a woman aged 60 to 75 with COVID-19, enrolled during active disease.

The rearrangement joins TRBV5-8 to TRBJ1-6, with 8 bases lining up with TRBD1. Germline V gives CDR1 SGHTS, CDR2 YDEGEE. Trimming took 1 base from V and 9 from J; bases not matched to a gene: 12. CDR3 size: 17 residues. CDR3: CASSLLPGGGGGSPLHF. The CDR3 DNA sequence: TGTGCCAGCAGCTTGCTCCCAGGGGGCGGTGGTGGTTCACCCCTCCACTTT.

CDR3 residues: CASSLGGPMNTEAFF. DNA for the CDR3: TGTGCCAGCAGCCTCGGTGGTCCAATGAACACTGAAGCTTTCTTT. This chain joins TRBV5-4 and TRBJ1-1; no firm D call. Germline values: CDR1 SGHNT, CDR2 YYREEE (reference sequence). The ends were cut back, 4 bases at V and 0 bases at J, with 13 bases in the middle. The CDR3 covers 15 residues.

As DNA, the CDR3 is TGTGCCAGCAACTCAGGGGACTATGGCTACACCTTC. This translates into CASNSGDYGYTF. V usage is TRBV7-9 and J usage is TRBJ1-2, with a weak D call TRBD1 (6 bases). Trimming left V 7 bases short and J 3 bases short, with 9 bases between. This CDR3 comprises 12 residues. CDR1 is SEHNR, CDR2 FQNEAQ, per germline (reference sequence).

The chain has TRBV12-3 or TRBV12-4 and TRBJ2-1, with D perhaps TRBD2 (5 bases). This CDR3 is built from 13 residues. V was clipped by 7 bases and J by 4 bases, with 11 bases between them. Here the CDR3 reads CASKPTSYNEQFF. In DNA, the CDR3 is TGTGCCAGCAAGCCCACTAGTTACAATGAGCAGTTCTTC.

This clone was counted ten times or more. Here the CDR3 DNA reads TGTGCCAGCAGCTTAACCGGGTTTACCGGGGAGCTGTTTTTT. This gives the protein CASSLTGFTGELFF. The chain recombines TRBV11-3 with TRBJ2-2; D unclear. Germline values: CDR1 SGHNT, CDR2 YENEEA. The CDR3 is 14 residues long. V lost 2 bases, J lost 5 bases, and 9 bases lay in between.

V and J are TRBV29-1 and TRBJ1-1, with 9 nucleotides matching TRBD1. CDR1 is SQVTM and CDR2 is ANQGSEA in the germline V gene. V gave up 6 bases and J gave up 2 bases; unmatched junction bases: 4. The CDR3 sequence is 13 residues long. As DNA, the CDR3 is TGCAGCGTCGTGGGACAGGGTAACACTGAAGCTTTCTTT. Protein sequence: CSVVGQGNTEAFF.

The chain has TRBV3-1 (or the pseudogene TRBV3-2) and TRBJ1-1, with unresolved D. Germline loops: CDR1 LGHDT, CDR2 YNNKEL (reference sequence). There are 13 residues in the CDR3. V dropped 0 bases and J dropped 1 base, with 3 bases sitting between them. This CDR3 is CASSQDGNTEAFF. DNA of the CDR3: TGTGCCAGCAGCCAAGACGGGAACACTGAAGCTTTCTTT.

The chain recombines TRBV2 with TRBJ2-5; TRBD1 is a possible D gene (5 bases). Germline V lookup: CDR1 SNHLY, CDR2 FYNNEI. Trimming stripped 1 base from V and 3 bases from J, with 9 bases between. The CDR3 has 14 residues. The CDR3 DNA reads as TGTGCCAGCAGTGAAGGGGGCCAGAAAGAGACCCAGTACTTC. As protein: CASSEGGQKETQYF.

This rearrangement joins TRBV3-1 (or the pseudogene TRBV3-2) to TRBJ1-6, with D uncertain. This CDR3 region has 15 residues. Trimming pared 1 base from V and 0 bases from J, leaving 4 bases between. From germline, CDR1 is LGHDT and CDR2 YNNKEL (reference sequence). The DNA for the CDR3 is TGTGCCAGCAGCCAAGGGAGCTCCTATAATTCACCCCTCCACTTT. Translated: CASSQGSSYNSPLHF.

J is TRBJ2-1 and V is TRBV27; D might be TRBD1 (5 bases). This CDR3 contains 17 residues. V lost 5 bases and J lost 10, with 27 bases in between. Germline lookup yields CDR1 MNHEY and CDR2 SMNVEV (reference sequence). This CDR3 reads CASSPAIGEQSEGEQFF. The DNA of the CDR3 is TGTGCCAGCAGTCCCGCCATAGGGGAACAGAGCGAAGGGGAGCAGTTCTTC.

V is TRBV5-1 and J is TRBJ2-3, with D perhaps matching TRBD1 (5 bases). Germline V gene lookup returns CDR1 SGHRS and CDR2 YFSETQ. Trimming removed 6 bases from V and 0 bases from J, with 11 bases in between. The CDR3 is 14 amino acids. The CDR3 loop reads CASTWTTSTDTQYF. The CDR3 DNA reads TGCGCCAGCACCTGGACAACGAGCACAGATACGCAGTATTTT.

The rearrangement links TRBV4-1 to TRBJ1-2; no definite D call. Germline assignment: CDR1 MGHRA and CDR2 YSYEKL. The CDR3 is 14 amino acids. V was clipped by 9 bases and J by 5 bases, with 19 bases between them. DNA for the CDR3: TGCGCCAGTTCCCACACCGCTGCCGATTATGGCTACACCTTC. The encoded protein is CASSHTAADYGYTF.